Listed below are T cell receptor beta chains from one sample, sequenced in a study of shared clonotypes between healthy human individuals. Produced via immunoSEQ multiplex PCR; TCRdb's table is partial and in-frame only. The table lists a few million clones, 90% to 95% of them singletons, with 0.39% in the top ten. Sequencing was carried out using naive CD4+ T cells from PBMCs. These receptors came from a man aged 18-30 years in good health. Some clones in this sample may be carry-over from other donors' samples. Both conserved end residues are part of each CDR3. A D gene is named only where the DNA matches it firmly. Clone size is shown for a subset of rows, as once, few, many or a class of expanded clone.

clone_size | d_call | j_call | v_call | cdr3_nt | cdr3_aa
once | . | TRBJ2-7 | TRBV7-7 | TGTGCCAGCAGCTTAACAGACATCTCTGAGCAGTACTTC | CASSLTDISEQYF
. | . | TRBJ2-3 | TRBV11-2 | TGTGCCAGCAGCCTACAAGATACGCAGTATTTT | CASSLQDTQYF
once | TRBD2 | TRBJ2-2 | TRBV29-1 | TGCAGCGCTAGCGGGAGTTCCACCGGGGAGCTGTTTTTT | CSASGSSTGELFF
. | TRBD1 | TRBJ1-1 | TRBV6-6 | TGTGCCAGCTCGGGACAGGGGGGGGTGAACACTGAAGCTTTCTTT | CASSGQGGVNTEAFF
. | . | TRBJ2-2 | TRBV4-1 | TGCGCCAGCAGTCCTGGGGTTGGGGGGTCGGACACCCGGGAGCTGTTTTTT | CASSPGVGGSDTRELFF
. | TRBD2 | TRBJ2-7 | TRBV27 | TGTGCCAGCAGCCCGCTAGCGGGGGTCTACGAGCAGTACTTC | CASSPLAGVYEQYF
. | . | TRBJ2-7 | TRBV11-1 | TGTGCCAGCACCCCCGAGATGGCGAGTAGCTCCTACGAGCAGTACTTC | CASTPEMASSSYEQYF
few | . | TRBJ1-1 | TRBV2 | TGTGCCAGCAGGGTCGGGGTCTTCCCTGAAGCTTTCTTT | CASRVGVFPEAFF
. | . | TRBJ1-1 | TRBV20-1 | TGCAGTGCCCGAGAAGAGGTTATGGCTTTCTTT | CSAREEVMAFF
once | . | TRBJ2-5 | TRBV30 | TGTGCCTGGAGTGGAGGGGGGCTAGGGGAGACCCAGTACTTC | CAWSGGGLGETQYF
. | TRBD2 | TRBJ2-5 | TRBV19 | TGTGCCAGTAGTAACGGGAGGGCAGGCCAAGAGACCCAGTACTTC | CASSNGRAGQETQYF
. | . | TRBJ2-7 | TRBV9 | TGTGCCAGCAGCGTAGCCGAGACAGGGCCCGGGGGGCAGTACTTC | CASSVAETGPGGQYF
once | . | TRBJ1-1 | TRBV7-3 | TGTGCCAGCAGGATCCAACAGGGCCGGGACACTGAAGCTTTCTTT | CASRIQQGRDTEAFF
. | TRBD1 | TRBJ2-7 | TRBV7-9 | TGTGCCAGCAGCTCCGGACAGGGTACCTTCTACGAGCAGTACTTC | CASSSGQGTFYEQYF
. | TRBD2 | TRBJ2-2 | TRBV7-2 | TGTGCCAGCAGCTTAGGCGGACTAGCGGGACGGGAGCTGTTTTTT | CASSLGGLAGRELFF
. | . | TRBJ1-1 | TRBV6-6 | TGTGCCAGCAGTTACGGTGGGCAACTGGGCACTGAAGCTTTCTTT | CASSYGGQLGTEAFF
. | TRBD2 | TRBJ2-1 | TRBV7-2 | TGTGCCAGCAGCTTAACAGCGGGAGGGGGGAATGAGCAGTTCTTC | CASSLTAGGGNEQFF
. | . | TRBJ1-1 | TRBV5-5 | TGTGCCAGCAGCTTGGCAGGGGAGACTGAAGCTTTCTTT | CASSLAGETEAFF
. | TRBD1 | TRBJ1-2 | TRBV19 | TGTGCCAGTAGTCTGGAGACAGGGGTGGTAGATGGCTACACCTTC | CASSLETGVVDGYTF
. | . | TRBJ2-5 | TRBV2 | TGTGCCAGCAGTATAAGGGGGGCCGGGACCCAGTACTTC | CASSIRGAGTQYF
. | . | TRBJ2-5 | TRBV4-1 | TGCGCCAGCAGCCAAGGTCTAGCCATTTTCCCAGAGACCCAGTACTTC | CASSQGLAIFPETQYF
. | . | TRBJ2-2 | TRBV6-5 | TGTGCCAGCAGTTACCGGGGAGTAGTTTTGGAGGAGCTGTTTTTT | CASSYRGVVLEELFF
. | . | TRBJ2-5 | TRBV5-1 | TGCGCCAGCAGCCCCTCAGGGGTTTTGGAGACCCAGTACTTC | CASSPSGVLETQYF
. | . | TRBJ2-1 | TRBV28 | TGTGCCAGCAGTGGCCGCGGGGGCGGGTACAATGAGCAGTTCTTC | CASSGRGGGYNEQFF
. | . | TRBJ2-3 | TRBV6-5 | TGTGCCAGCAGTTACGGTAGGGGTGTGAGCACAGATACGCAGTATTTT | CASSYGRGVSTDTQYF
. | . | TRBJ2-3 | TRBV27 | TGTGCCAGCAGCCTAGTCGGGGGAGTAGGGACAGATACGCAGTATTTT | CASSLVGGVGTDTQYF
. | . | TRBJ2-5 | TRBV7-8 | TGTGCCAGCAGCTCGCCTACACAGCGGTACTGGGCAGACTTACAAGAGACCCAGTACTTC | CASSSPTQRYWADLQETQYF
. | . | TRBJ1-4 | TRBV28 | TGTGCCAGCAGTCCCCCGGGACAAGCGGGGAATGAAAAACTGTTTTTT | CASSPPGQAGNEKLFF
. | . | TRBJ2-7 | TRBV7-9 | TGTGCCAGCAGCTTTACGGAGAGTTCCTACGAGCAGTACTTC | CASSFTESSYEQYF
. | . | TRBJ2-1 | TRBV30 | TGTGCCTGGAGTGTACACAGGGAAGTTGATGAGCAGTTCTTC | CAWSVHREVDEQFF
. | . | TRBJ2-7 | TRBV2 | TGTGCCAGCAGCCGGGTGGGGCAGTACTTC | CASSRVGQYF